Below, 17 T cell receptor beta chains from the same sample are listed, as sequenced in a study of vaccination and CD4 T cells after COVID-19. These receptors lack a known antigen. Treatment of the sample: approximately nine-day PBMC culture with coronavirus spike peptide pools or control peptides (ViraFEST assay). Prior to the COVID-19 pandemic (2011-2018), the unexposed donor's CD4+ T cells were collected. The Oncomine TCR Beta short-read assay generated sequence data from the DNA of cultured CD4+ T cells. Genomic DNA was taken out of cultured CD4+ T cells by extraction. TCRdb re-analysed the PCR reads in MiXCR, keeping a single row per CDR3 protein. The table shows thousands of distinct CDR3 sequences, with 35% to 45% occurring only once. The sample was CD4+ T cells from blood, cultured in vitro. The receptors were gathered from a human donor in good health.

The genes are TRBV15 and TRBJ2-3, with D maybe TRBD2 (7 bases). CDR1 and CDR2 (germline): LNHNV, YYDKDF (reference sequence). The CDR3 runs 17 residues. V gave up 0 bases and J gave up 5 bases, with 18 bases separating them. CDR3 sequence (DNA): TGTGCCACCAGCAGAGATCGGGGGCCGGGGGGTAAAGATACGCAGTATTTT. Its translation: CATSRDRGPGGKDTQYF.

By share, this clonotype ranks as medium-sized. The chain couples TRBV15 to TRBJ2-6; tentatively, D is TRBD1 (5 bases). The CDR3 covers 16 residues. The germline V gene has CDR1 LNHNV and CDR2 YYDKDF (reference sequence). The germline V and J ends were trimmed by 0 bases and 0 bases, with 6 bases remaining between them. Written as DNA, the CDR3 is TGTGCCACCAGCAGAGATCAGGGCTCTGGGGCCAACGTCCTGACTTTC. Translated: CATSRDQGSGANVLTF.

The rearrangement joins TRBV20-1 to TRBJ1-5; D is unclear. V was clipped by 3 bases and J by 1 base, with 13 bases between them. Germline CDR1 reads DFQATT; CDR2 reads SNEGSKA (reference sequence). The CDR3 is 15 amino acids. CDR3 nucleotide sequence: TGCAGTGCTAGTATTTCGGGCAAAAGCAATCAGCCCCAGCATTTT. It yields the protein CSASISGKSNQPQHF.

This clonotype appeared a few times. V and J are TRBV15 and TRBJ2-7; 8 bases match TRBD2. Losses at the gene ends were 2 bases for V and 4 bases for J; bases not matched to a gene: 7. In germline, CDR1 is LNHNV, CDR2 YYDKDF (reference sequence). The CDR3 sequence is 15 residues long. CDR3 sequence reads: CATSRSNGRGYEQYF. CDR3 DNA sequence: TGTGCCACCAGCAGAAGTAACGGGAGGGGTTACGAGCAGTACTTC.

The chain uses TRBV28 and TRBJ1-2; no clear D. The germline V gene has CDR1 MDHEN and CDR2 SYDVKM. The V gene lost 6 bases and the J gene lost 8 bases, with 16 bases spanning the gap. CDR3 length equals 13 residues. The CDR3 nucleotides are TGTGCCAGCAGATCCGACATCTCAGTCGGCTACACCTTC. Protein: CASRSDISVGYTF.

The chain is built from TRBV2 and TRBJ1-1; 7 nucleotides match TRBD1. The CDR3 is 13 residues long. J gave up 11 bases and V 6 bases, and 12 bases lay outside the gene matches. CDR1 is SNHLY and CDR2 is FYNNEI in the germline V gene. The CDR3 loop reads CASSPEKDRAAFF. CDR3 in DNA: TGTGCCAGCAGCCCGGAAAAAGACAGGGCCGCTTTCTTT.

The chain is built from TRBV6-1 and TRBJ2-2; TRBD1 matches 8 bases. Losses at the gene ends were 0 bases for V and 6 bases for J; bases not matched to a gene: 3. The length of the CDR3 is 15 residues. Germline CDR1 and CDR2: MNHNS and SASEGT. Written as DNA, the CDR3 is TGTGCCAGCAGTGAAGCGGGGACAGGCGCCGGGGAGCTGTTTTTT. Encoded protein: CASSEAGTGAGELFF.

The rearrangement joins TRBV12-3 or TRBV12-4 to TRBJ2-1; no definite D call. The ends were cut back, 4 bases at V and 5 bases at J, with 6 bases in the middle. The CDR3 runs to 12 residues. The CDR3 region is CASSYLDNEQFF. The CDR3 coding sequence is TGTGCCAGCAGTTATCTAGACAATGAGCAGTTCTTC.

This clonotype was picked up a small number of times. The chain links TRBV21-1 to TRBJ1-2; TRBD1 is taken as the D call from the table, unchecked against the DNA. TRBV21-1 is a pseudogene segment. This CDR3 has 13 amino acids. As DNA, the CDR3 is TGTGCCAGGGGAGCGGGGGCGGGCTATGGCTACACCTTC. Translating it yields CARGAGAGYGYTF.

The table lists this clonotype with a few counts. The chain employs TRBV27 and TRBJ2-5, with a possible D match to TRBD1 (6 bases). CDR3 size: 16 residues. With 2 bases removed from V and 2 bases from J, the gap between germline ends came to 15 bases. Germline loops: CDR1 MNHEY, CDR2 SMNVEV (reference sequence). The DNA for the CDR3 is TGTGCCAGCAGTTTACTACAGGGCCACGAACAAGAGACCCAGTACTTC. It translates to CASSLLQGHEQETQYF.

J is TRBJ2-7 and V is TRBV6-1; D possibly corresponds to TRBD2 (7 bases). The CDR3 runs 17 residues. Trimming took off 6 bases at V and 3 bases at J, with 24 bases between the two ends. Germline V gives CDR1 MNHNS, CDR2 SASEGT. CDR3 bases: TGTGCCAGCAGCCTTACGGCTGGCGGGGGCCGCTACTACGAGCAGTACTTC. It specifies CASSLTAGGGRYYEQYF.

The chain links TRBV11-2 to TRBJ2-1, with 14 bases matching TRBD2. The CDR3 length is 19 residues. The V gene's germline CDR1 is SGHAT and CDR2 FQNNGV. With V trimmed by 6 bases and J by 8 bases, 18 bases remained unmatched. This CDR3 reads CASRTWGRGTSGSFDEQFF. CDR3 nucleotides: TGTGCCAGCAGAACTTGGGGGAGGGGGACTAGCGGGAGTTTCGATGAGCAGTTCTTC.

J is TRBJ1-2 and V is TRBV5-4, with 7 bases matching TRBD1. The J segment lost 0 bases and the V segment lost 3 bases, leaving 11 bases of the junction unmatched. CDR3 length: 17 residues. Germline loops: CDR1 SGHNT, CDR2 YYREEE (reference sequence). The CDR3 nucleotides are TGTGCCAGCAGCTCGGATTGGACAGGAAAAACTAACTATGGCTACACCTTC. Protein sequence: CASSSDWTGKTNYGYTF.

The chain recombines TRBV6-1 with TRBJ2-7; TRBD2 matches 10 bases. The trim removed 5 bases at V and 3 bases at J, leaving 16 bases unmatched. Germline assignment: CDR1 MNHNS and CDR2 SASEGT. The CDR3 length is 18 residues. The CDR3: CASSKGLVGSGRVYEQYF. For the CDR3, the DNA is TGTGCCAGCAGTAAGGGCTTAGTCGGAAGCGGGAGGGTCTACGAGCAGTACTTC.

This rearrangement joins TRBV20-1 to TRBJ2-1; 9 bases are a match to TRBD2. From germline, CDR1 is DFQATT and CDR2 SNEGSKA (reference sequence). The J segment lost 2 bases and the V segment lost 3 bases, leaving 5 bases of the junction unmatched. The CDR3 spans 15 residues. Written as DNA, the CDR3 is TGCAGTGCTAGGCCCCTAGCGGGAACCTACAATGAGCAGTTCTTC. Translating gives CSARPLAGTYNEQFF.

This chain uses TRBV12-3 or TRBV12-4 with TRBJ2-5; possible D gene TRBD1, 6 bases. The CDR3 covers 12 residues. Trimming shortened V by 8 bases and J by 5 bases, and 12 bases separated the two germline ends. The CDR3 bases are TGTGCCAGCCGGTGGGGGCGGGAGACCCAGTACTTC. It encodes CASRWGRETQYF.

By proportion, this clonotype is medium-sized. The chain has TRBV15 and TRBJ1-2; D is undetermined. Trimming stripped 2 bases from V and 2 bases from J, with 6 bases between. CDR1 LNHNV and CDR2 YYDKDF come from the germline V gene (reference sequence). CDR3 length: 13 amino acids. For the CDR3, the DNA is TGTGCCACCAGCAGACAGCTCAACTATGGCTACACCTTC. The encoded protein is CATSRQLNYGYTF.